This T cell receptor beta chain was observed in a study of cytomegalovirus exposure and HLA in healthy donors. PCR used 60 Vbeta primers and 13 Jbeta primers. Only in-frame clones appear in the TCRdb table, and some are missing; sequencing was by immunoSEQ multiplex PCR. The sample records roughly 100,000 clones, approximately 75% being singletons. Study results and caveats: For most subjects, TCR beta sequences were reported to predict HLA-A and HLA-B alleles with accuracy. TRBV6-2, TRBV6-3 and some other V segments were unresolvable in 87-base-pair reads. Among TCR beta chains, those listed as cytomegalovirus-associated numbered about 160.

CDR1 is SGHTA and CDR2 is FQGTGA in the germline V gene. CDR3 length equals 13 residues. V lost 4 bases to trimming and J lost 6 bases, with 12 bases between them. A word on this clone: Its antigen is undetermined.

The receptor was derived from a woman aged 40-49 years in good health and CMV-seronegative. Sequencing was done on a sample of PBMCs. The chain carries TRBV7-3 and TRBJ1-2; D perhaps matches TRBD1 (6 bases). CDR3 sequence reads: CASSYGGLNGYTF. The CDR3 bases are TGTGCCAGCAGCTACGGGGGGCTTAATGGCTACACCTTC.